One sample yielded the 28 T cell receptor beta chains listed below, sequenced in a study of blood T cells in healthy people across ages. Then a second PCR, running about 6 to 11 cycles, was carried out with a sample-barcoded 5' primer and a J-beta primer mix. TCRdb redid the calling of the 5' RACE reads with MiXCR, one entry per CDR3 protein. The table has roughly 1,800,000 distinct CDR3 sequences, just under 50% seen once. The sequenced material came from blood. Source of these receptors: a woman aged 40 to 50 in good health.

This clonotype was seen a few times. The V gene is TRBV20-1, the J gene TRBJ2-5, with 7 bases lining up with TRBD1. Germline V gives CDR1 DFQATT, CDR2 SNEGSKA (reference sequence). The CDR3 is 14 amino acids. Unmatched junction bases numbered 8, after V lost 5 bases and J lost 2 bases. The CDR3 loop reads CSAGGQDDQETQYF. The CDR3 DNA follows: TGCAGTGCTGGAGGACAGGATGATCAAGAGACCCAGTACTTC.

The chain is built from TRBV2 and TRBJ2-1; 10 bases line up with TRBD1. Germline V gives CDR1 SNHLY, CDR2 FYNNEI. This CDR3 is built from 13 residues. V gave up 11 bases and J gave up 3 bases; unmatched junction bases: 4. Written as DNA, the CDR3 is TGTGCCGGACAGGGGGGGGACTACAATGAGCAGTTCTTC. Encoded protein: CAGQGGDYNEQFF. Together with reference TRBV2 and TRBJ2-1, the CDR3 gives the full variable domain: EPEVTQTPSHQVTQMGQEVILRCVPISNHLYFYWYRQILGQKVEFLVSFYNNEISEKSEIFDDQFSVERPDGSNFTLKIRSTKLEDSAMYFCAGQGGDYNEQFFGPGTRLTVL.

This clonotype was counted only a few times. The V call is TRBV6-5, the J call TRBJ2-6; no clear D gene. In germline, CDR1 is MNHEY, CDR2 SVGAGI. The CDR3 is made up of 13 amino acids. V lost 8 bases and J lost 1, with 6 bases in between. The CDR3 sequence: CASCLSGANVLTF. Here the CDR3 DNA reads TGTGCCAGCTGCTTATCTGGGGCCAACGTCCTGACTTTC.

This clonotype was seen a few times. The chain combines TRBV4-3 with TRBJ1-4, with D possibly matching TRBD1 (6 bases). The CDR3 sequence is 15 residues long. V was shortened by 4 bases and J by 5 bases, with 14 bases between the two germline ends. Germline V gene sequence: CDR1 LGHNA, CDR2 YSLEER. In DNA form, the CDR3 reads TGCGCCAGCAGCCTCCGGACAGCGAAAAATGAAAAACTGTTTTTT. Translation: CASSLRTAKNEKLFF.

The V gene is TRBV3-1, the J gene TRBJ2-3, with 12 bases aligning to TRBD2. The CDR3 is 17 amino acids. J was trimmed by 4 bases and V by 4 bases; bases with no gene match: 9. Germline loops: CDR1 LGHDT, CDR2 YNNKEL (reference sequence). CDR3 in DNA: TGTGCCAGCAGCCCGCAACTACTAGCGGGGGGCCCAGATACGCAGTATTTT. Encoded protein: CASSPQLLAGGPDTQYF.

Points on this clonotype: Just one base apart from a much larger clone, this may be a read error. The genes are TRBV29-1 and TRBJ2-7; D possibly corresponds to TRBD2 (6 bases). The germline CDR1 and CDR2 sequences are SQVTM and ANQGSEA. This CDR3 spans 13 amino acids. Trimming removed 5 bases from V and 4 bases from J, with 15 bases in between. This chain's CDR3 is CSVNRESTYEQYF. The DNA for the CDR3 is TGCAGCGTTAATCGGGAGTCCACTTACGAGCAGTACTTC.

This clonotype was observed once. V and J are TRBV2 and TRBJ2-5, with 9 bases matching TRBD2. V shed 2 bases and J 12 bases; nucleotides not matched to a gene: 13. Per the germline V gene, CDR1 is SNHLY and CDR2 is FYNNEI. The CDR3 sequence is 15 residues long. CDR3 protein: CASSENAGGPKQEYF. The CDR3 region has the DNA TGTGCCAGCAGTGAAAATGCGGGGGGGCCCAAACAGGAGTACTTC. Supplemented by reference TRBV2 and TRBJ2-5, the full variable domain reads EPEVTQTPSHQVTQMGQEVILRCVPISNHLYFYWYRQILGQKVEFLVSFYNNEISEKSEIFDDQFSVERPDGSNFTLKIRSTKLEDSAMYFCASSENAGGPKQEYFGPGTRLLVL.

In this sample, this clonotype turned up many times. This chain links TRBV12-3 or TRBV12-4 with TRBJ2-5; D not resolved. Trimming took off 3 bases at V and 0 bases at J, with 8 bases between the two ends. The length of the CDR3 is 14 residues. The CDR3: CASSLGRNQETQYF. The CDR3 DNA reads TGTGCCAGCAGTTTGGGCAGGAACCAAGAGACCCAGTACTTC.

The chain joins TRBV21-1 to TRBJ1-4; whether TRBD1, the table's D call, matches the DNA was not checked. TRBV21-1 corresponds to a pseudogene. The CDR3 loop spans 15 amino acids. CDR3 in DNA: TGTGCCAGCAGCGACCGGGACAGTGATAGTGAAAAACTGTTTTTT. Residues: CASSDRDSDSEKLFF.

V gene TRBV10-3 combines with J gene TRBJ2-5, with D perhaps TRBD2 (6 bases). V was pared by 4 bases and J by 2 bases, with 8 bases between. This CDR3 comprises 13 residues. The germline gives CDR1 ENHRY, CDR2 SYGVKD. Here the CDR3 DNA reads TGTGCCATCAGTGGGGGACTGCAAGAGACCCAGTACTTC. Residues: CAISGGLQETQYF.

CDR3 amino acids: CSARRLEGSPQPGGYTF. The CDR3, as DNA: TGCAGTGCTAGGCGTCTTGAAGGGAGCCCCCAACCAGGTGGCTACACCTTC. V is TRBV20-1 and J is TRBJ1-2; unclear D gene. CDR3 length: 17 amino acids. Per the germline V gene, CDR1 is DFQATT and CDR2 is SNEGSKA (reference sequence). V dropped 3 bases and J dropped 7 bases, with 27 bases sitting between them.

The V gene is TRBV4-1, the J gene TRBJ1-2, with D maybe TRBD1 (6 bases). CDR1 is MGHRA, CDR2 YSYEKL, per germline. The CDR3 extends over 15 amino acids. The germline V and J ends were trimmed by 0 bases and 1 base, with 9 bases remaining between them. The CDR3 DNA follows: TGCGCCAGCAGCCAAGAGACAGGTTATAACTATGGCTACACCTTC. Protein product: CASSQETGYNYGYTF.

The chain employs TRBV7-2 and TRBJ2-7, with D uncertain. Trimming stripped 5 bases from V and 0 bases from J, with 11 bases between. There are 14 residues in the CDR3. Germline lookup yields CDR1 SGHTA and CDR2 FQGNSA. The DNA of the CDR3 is TGTGCCAGCAGCCGTCAGGCTAGCTCCTACGAGCAGTACTTC. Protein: CASSRQASSYEQYF. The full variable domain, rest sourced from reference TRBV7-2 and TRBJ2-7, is GAGVSQSPSNKVTEKGKDVELRCDPISGHTALYWYRQSLGQGLEFLIYFQGNSAPDKSGLPSDRFSAERTGGSVSTLTIQRTQQEDSAVYLCASSRQASSYEQYFGPGTRLTVT.

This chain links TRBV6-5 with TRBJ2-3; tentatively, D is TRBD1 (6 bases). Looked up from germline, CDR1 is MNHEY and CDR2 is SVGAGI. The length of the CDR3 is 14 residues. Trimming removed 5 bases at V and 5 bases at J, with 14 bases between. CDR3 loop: CASSPRQVGDTQYF. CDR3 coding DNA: TGTGCCAGCAGTCCCAGACAGGTTGGAGATACGCAGTATTTT.

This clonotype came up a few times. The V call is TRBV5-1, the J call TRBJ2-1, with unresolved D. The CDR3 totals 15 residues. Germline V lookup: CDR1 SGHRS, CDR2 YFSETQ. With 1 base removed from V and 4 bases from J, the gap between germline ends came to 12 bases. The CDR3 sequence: CASSLKIGQYNEQFF. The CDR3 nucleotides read TGCGCCAGCAGCTTGAAGATCGGCCAATACAATGAGCAGTTCTTC.

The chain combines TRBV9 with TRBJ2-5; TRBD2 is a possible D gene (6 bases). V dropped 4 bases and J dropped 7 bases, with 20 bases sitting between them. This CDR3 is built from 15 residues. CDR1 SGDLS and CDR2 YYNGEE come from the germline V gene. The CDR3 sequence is CASSPSVGEEGTQYF. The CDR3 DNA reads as TGTGCCAGCAGCCCCTCAGTAGGGGAGGAGGGGACCCAGTACTTC.

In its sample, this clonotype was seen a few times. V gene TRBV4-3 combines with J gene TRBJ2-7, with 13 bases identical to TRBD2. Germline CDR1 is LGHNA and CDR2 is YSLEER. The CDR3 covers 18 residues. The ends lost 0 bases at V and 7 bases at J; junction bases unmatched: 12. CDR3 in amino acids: CASSQDSWTSGRNNEQYF. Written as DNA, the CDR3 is TGCGCCAGCAGCCAAGATAGCTGGACTAGCGGGAGAAACAATGAGCAGTACTTC.

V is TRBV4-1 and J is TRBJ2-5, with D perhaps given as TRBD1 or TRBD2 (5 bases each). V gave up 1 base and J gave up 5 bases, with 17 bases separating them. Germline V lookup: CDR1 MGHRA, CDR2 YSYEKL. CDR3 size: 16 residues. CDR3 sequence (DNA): TGCGCCAGCAGCCAAGCTAACGAGGGGCCGAGGGAGACCCAGTACTTC. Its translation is CASSQANEGPRETQYF.

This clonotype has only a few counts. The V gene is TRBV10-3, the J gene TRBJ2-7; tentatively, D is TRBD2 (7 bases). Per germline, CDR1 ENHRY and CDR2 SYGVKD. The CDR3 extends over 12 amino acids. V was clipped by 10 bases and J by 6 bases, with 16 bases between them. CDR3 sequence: CASRGARLEQYF. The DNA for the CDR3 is TGTGCCAGCCGGGGGGCAAGGCTCGAGCAGTACTTC.

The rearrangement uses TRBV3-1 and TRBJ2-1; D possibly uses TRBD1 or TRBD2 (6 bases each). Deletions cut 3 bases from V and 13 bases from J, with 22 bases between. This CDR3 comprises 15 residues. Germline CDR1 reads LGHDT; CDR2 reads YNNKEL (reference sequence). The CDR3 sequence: CASSHYRGPRETQFF. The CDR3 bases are TGTGCCAGCAGCCATTATCGGGGGCCCCGAGAGACCCAGTTCTTC.

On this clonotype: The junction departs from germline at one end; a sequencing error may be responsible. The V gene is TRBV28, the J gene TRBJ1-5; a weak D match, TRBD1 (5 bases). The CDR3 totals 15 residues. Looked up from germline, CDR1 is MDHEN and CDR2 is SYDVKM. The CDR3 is CASTLMIQARQLQHF. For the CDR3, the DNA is TGTGCCAGCACCCTGATGATACAGGCACGGCAGCTCCAGCATTTT.

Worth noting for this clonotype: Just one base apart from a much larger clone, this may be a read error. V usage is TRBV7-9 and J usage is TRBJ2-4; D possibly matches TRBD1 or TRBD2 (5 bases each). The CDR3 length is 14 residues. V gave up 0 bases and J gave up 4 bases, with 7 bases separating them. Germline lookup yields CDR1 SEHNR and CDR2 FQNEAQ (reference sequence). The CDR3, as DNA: TGTGCCAGCAGCTTAGCGGGACGGAAAAACATTCAGTACTTC. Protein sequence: CASSLAGRKNIQYF.

CDR3 sequence reads: CASSKALYGSGGQETQYF. In DNA form, the CDR3 reads TGTGCCAGCAGCAAAGCGCTTTATGGGAGCGGGGGCCAAGAGACCCAGTACTTC. The J gene is TRBJ2-5, the V gene TRBV21-1; TRBD2, the D gene given by the table, was not confirmed from the DNA. TRBV21-1 is a known pseudogene. This CDR3 spans 18 amino acids.

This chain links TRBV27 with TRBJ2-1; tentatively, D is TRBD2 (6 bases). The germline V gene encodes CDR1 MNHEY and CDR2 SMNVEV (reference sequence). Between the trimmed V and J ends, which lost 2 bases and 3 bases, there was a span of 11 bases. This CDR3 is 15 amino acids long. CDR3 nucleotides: TGTGCCAGCAGTTTAAGGGACTTAGACTACAATGAGCAGTTCTTC. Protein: CASSLRDLDYNEQFF.

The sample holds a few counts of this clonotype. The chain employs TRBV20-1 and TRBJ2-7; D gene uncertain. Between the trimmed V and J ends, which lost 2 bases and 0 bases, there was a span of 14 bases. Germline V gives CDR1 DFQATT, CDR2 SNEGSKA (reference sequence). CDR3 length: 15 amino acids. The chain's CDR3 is CSARFGGSSSYEQYF. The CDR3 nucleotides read TGCAGTGCTAGATTCGGCGGATCTTCCTCCTACGAGCAGTACTTC.

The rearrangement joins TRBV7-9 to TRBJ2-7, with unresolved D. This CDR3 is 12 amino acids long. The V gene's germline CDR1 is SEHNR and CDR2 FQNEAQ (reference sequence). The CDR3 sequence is CASSGSSYEQYV. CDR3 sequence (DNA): TGTGCCAGCTCCGGCAGTTCCTACGAGCAGTATGTC.

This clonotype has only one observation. The DNA for the CDR3 is TGTGCCAGCAGCTTAGCCCCCCCGGGGGGTGGAAATGAGCAGTACTTC. It specifies CASSLAPPGGGNEQYF. V gene TRBV7-9 combines with J gene TRBJ2-1; 7 bases map to TRBD2. The J call may be in error: the DNA end matches TRBJ2-7 better. The germline V gene encodes CDR1 SEHNR and CDR2 FQNEAQ (reference sequence). The CDR3 sequence is 16 residues long.

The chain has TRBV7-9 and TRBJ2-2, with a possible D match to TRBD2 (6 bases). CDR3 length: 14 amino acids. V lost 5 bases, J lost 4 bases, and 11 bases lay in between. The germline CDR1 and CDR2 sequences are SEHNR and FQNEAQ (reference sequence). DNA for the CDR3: TGTGCCAGCAGCCGTGGGGGGTTCACCGGGGAGCTGTTTTTT. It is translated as CASSRGGFTGELFF.